One sample yielded the 30 T cell receptor beta chains listed below, sequenced in a study of blood T cell repertoires in COVID-19. Assay used: immunoSEQ multiplex PCR; TCRdb lists only in-frame clones, some missing. Of 200,000 to 300,000 clones listed, under 90% are singletons. Material: peripheral blood. These receptors all come from a man in his sixties with acute or convalescent COVID-19.

In the case of this clone: The junction shows a germline mismatch at one end, possibly a read error. V is TRBV7-3 and J is TRBJ2-2; 13 bases are a match to TRBD2. CDR3 length: 16 amino acids. The V gene's germline CDR1 is SGHTA and CDR2 FQGTGA. CDR3 sequence reads: CASSVTSGGATGELFF. CDR3 sequence (DNA): TGTGCCAGCAGCGTAACTAGCGGGGGGGCCACCGGGGAGCTGTTTTTT.

The chain employs TRBV3-1 (or the pseudogene TRBV3-2) and TRBJ2-1, with 8 positions matching TRBD2. From germline, CDR1 is LGHDT and CDR2 YNNKEL (reference sequence). The J segment lost 4 bases and the V segment lost 1 base, leaving 3 bases of the junction unmatched. CDR3 size: 15 residues. This CDR3 reads CASSQVAGPYNEQFF. The DNA of the CDR3 is TGTGCCAGCAGCCAAGTAGCGGGGCCTTACAATGAGCAGTTCTTC.

This clone came up once. This rearrangement joins TRBV4-1 to TRBJ1-5; 7 bases align to TRBD1. Germline CDR1 reads MGHRA; CDR2 reads YSYEKL. The CDR3 length is 15 residues. Germline trimming cut 2 bases from V and 3 bases from J; bases unmatched to any gene: 4. CDR3 protein: CASSQTTGNNQPQHF. The CDR3 nucleotides are TGCGCCAGCAGCCAAACGACAGGGAACAATCAGCCCCAGCATTTT.

The gene calls are TRBV28 and TRBJ1-5; D is perhaps TRBD1 (6 bases). The CDR3 is made up of 15 amino acids. V was pared by 5 bases and J by 1 base, with 12 bases between. Per the germline V gene, CDR1 is MDHEN and CDR2 is SYDVKM. CDR3 in amino acids: CASSRYRESNQPQHF. In nucleotides, the CDR3 is TGTGCCAGCAGTAGGTACAGGGAAAGCAATCAGCCCCAGCATTTT.

The V and J genes are TRBV30 and TRBJ2-5; D may be TRBD2 (6 bases). The assigned J gene may be wrong: the sequence end matches TRBJ2-7 better. The length of the CDR3 is 13 residues. Germline lookup yields CDR1 GTSNPN and CDR2 SVGIG (reference sequence). The CDR3 sequence: CAWSLSGLDEQYF. The CDR3 nucleotides read TGTGCCTGGAGTCTCTCGGGACTGGACGAGCAGTACTTC.

This clone was found a few times. The rearrangement links TRBV6-6 to TRBJ1-5; TRBD1 aligns across 8 bases. The CDR3 is 18 amino acids. The germline V gene has CDR1 MNHNY and CDR2 SVGAGI (reference sequence). The V and J ends lost 5 bases and 6 bases, in that order; junction bases with no gene match: 18. The CDR3 protein is CASSPDWQGALGSQPQHF. The CDR3 DNA reads TGTGCCAGCAGTCCAGATTGGCAGGGGGCGTTGGGAAGTCAGCCCCAGCATTTT.

V is TRBV6-8 and J is TRBJ2-1; D perhaps matches TRBD1 (5 bases). The V end was cut by 5 bases, the J end by 4 bases, with 12 bases between. Germline loops: CDR1 MNHGY, CDR2 SAAAGT. This CDR3 contains 14 residues. CDR3 loop: CASSKDIMYNEQFF. The DNA of the CDR3 is TGTGCCAGCAGTAAGGACATCATGTACAATGAGCAGTTCTTC.

V gene TRBV6-6 combines with J gene TRBJ2-3; 12 bases align to TRBD2. Germline loops: CDR1 MNHNY, CDR2 SVGAGI (reference sequence). The CDR3 spans 17 residues. The V and J ends lost 5 bases and 5 bases, in that order; junction bases with no gene match: 11. The CDR3 nucleotides read TGTGCCAGCAGTCTCTATCGACTAGCGGGAGTGGTAGATACGCAGTATTTT. Encoded protein: CASSLYRLAGVVDTQYF.

The rearrangement joins TRBV7-9 to TRBJ1-4, with 10 bases aligning to TRBD1. Unmatched junction bases numbered 5, after V lost 5 bases and J lost 2 bases. From germline, CDR1 is SEHNR and CDR2 FQNEAQ (reference sequence). The CDR3 is 16 amino acids. The DNA of the CDR3 is TGTGCCAGCAGCCTCGGACAGGGGGGCACTAATGAAAAACTGTTTTTT. It encodes CASSLGQGGTNEKLFF.

The V and J genes are TRBV18 and TRBJ1-1, with 11 positions matching TRBD1. CDR1 KGHSH and CDR2 LQKENI come from the germline V gene. CDR3 length: 16 amino acids. Trimming removed 3 bases from V and 5 bases from J; junction bases left unmatched: 8. The CDR3 spells CASSPQTGTGGTEAFF. CDR3 nucleotide sequence: TGTGCCAGCTCACCCCAGACCGGGACAGGGGGGACTGAAGCTTTCTTT.

V is TRBV5-1 and J is TRBJ2-3, with unresolved D. CDR1 and CDR2 (germline): SGHRS, YFSETQ. Trimming cost V 0 bases and J 6 bases, with 5 bases left between them. The CDR3 runs to 12 residues. This chain's CDR3 is CASSLVLDTQYF. The CDR3 DNA reads as TGCGCCAGCAGCTTGGTCTTGGATACGCAGTATTTT. Full variable domain (rest looked up from reference TRBV5-1 and TRBJ2-3): KAGVTQTPRYLIKTRGQQVTLSCSPISGHRSVSWYQQTPGQGLQFLFEYFSETQRNKGNFPGRFSGRQFSNSRSEMNVSTLELGDSALYLCASSLVLDTQYFGPGTRLTVL.

This clone showed up just once. The chain couples TRBV7-9 to TRBJ2-1; possibly TRBD1 for D (6 bases). CDR1 SEHNR and CDR2 FQNEAQ come from the germline V gene (reference sequence). CDR3 length: 16 residues. V shed 0 bases and J shed 6 bases, with 15 bases lying between them. The DNA of the CDR3 is TGTGCCAGCAGCTTAGCTAGACAGGCGAGAGGCAATGAGCAGTTCTTC. Translation: CASSLARQARGNEQFF.

This rearrangement joins TRBV28 to TRBJ2-7; 14 bases agree with TRBD2. Germline-derived CDR1 and CDR2 are MDHEN and SYDVKM. The CDR3 totals 16 residues. J gave up 3 bases and V 3 bases, and 4 bases lay outside the gene matches. The CDR3 loop reads CASSFPGLAGGYEQYF. The DNA of the CDR3 is TGTGCCAGCAGTTTTCCCGGACTAGCGGGGGGCTACGAGCAGTACTTC.

This chain joins TRBV12-5 and TRBJ2-5, with D unclear. The V gene lost 8 bases and the J gene lost 2 bases, with 6 bases spanning the gap. CDR3 length equals 11 residues. The germline gives CDR1 LGHNT, CDR2 FRNRAP. The CDR3 region has the DNA TGTGCTAGTAGTCTACAAGAGACCCAGTACTTC. It codes for CASSLQETQYF.

This clone was counted a few times. V is TRBV7-9 and J is TRBJ1-2; a weak D match, TRBD1 (6 bases). CDR1 is SEHNR, CDR2 FQNEAQ, per germline (reference sequence). This CDR3 comprises 14 residues. V lost 3 bases to trimming and J lost 5 bases, with 13 bases between them. The CDR3 region is CASSFTGSVYGYTF. The DNA for the CDR3 is TGTGCCAGCAGCTTTACAGGGAGTGTTTATGGCTACACCTTC.

Concerning this clone itself: Other DNA sequences of this sample code for an identical CDR3. V and J are TRBV7-2 and TRBJ1-1; D perhaps matches TRBD1 (6 bases). The CDR3 totals 13 residues. V lost 3 bases and J lost 5, with 10 bases in between. CDR1 SGHTA and CDR2 FQGNSA come from the germline V gene. CDR3 sequence: CASSLGQGTEAFF. DNA of the CDR3: TGTGCCAGCAGCTTGGGGCAGGGGACTGAAGCTTTCTTT.

The chain uses TRBV19 and TRBJ1-5; tentatively, D is TRBD1 (6 bases). Germline CDR1 reads LNHDA; CDR2 reads SQIVND (reference sequence). The CDR3 has 16 residues. V lost 4 bases to trimming and J lost 0 bases, with 13 bases between them. CDR3 sequence: CASSKIRTVSNQPQHF. The CDR3 DNA follows: TGTGCCAGTAGTAAAATCCGGACAGTTAGCAATCAGCCCCAGCATTTT.

The V call is TRBV11-2, the J call TRBJ2-1; 12 bases align to TRBD2. This CDR3 has 17 amino acids. Germline-derived CDR1 and CDR2 are SGHAT and FQNNGV. The junction had 10 bases not matched to a gene; V was cut back by 6 bases and J by 4 bases. The DNA of the CDR3 is TGTGCCAGCAGTCCCCGAGGACTAGCGGGGTCATACAATGAGCAGTTCTTC. It encodes CASSPRGLAGSYNEQFF.

This clone was found once. The chain recombines TRBV27 with TRBJ1-2; 7 nucleotides agree with TRBD1. Germline values: CDR1 MNHEY, CDR2 SMNVEV (reference sequence). The CDR3 is 15 residues long. Trimming took 7 bases from V and 3 from J; bases not matched to a gene: 11. The CDR3 nucleotides read TGTGCCAGCACCCGGACAGGACTCTCCGACTATGGCTACACCTTC. This translates into CASTRTGLSDYGYTF.

This clone was observed a few times. V gene TRBV14 combines with J gene TRBJ2-7; tentatively, D is TRBD1 (6 bases). Trimming pared 0 bases from V and 6 bases from J, leaving 12 bases between. Germline assignment: CDR1 SGHDN and CDR2 FVKESK. The CDR3 is made up of 14 amino acids. The CDR3 DNA reads TGTGCCAGCAGCCAAGAGATGGGCAGGGGCGAGCAGTACTTC. It codes for CASSQEMGRGEQYF.

The gene calls are TRBV5-1 and TRBJ2-5; 10 bases line up with TRBD2. There are 16 residues in the CDR3. Per germline, CDR1 SGHRS and CDR2 YFSETQ. The ends lost 2 bases at V and 5 bases at J; junction bases unmatched: 9. The DNA for the CDR3 is TGCGCCAGCAGCTTAGGAAGCGGGGGGGCCGTTGAGACCCAGTACTTC. Protein: CASSLGSGGAVETQYF.

The V gene is TRBV6-5, the J gene TRBJ1-2, with D perhaps matching TRBD1 (6 bases). The CDR3 runs to 15 residues. V lost 0 bases and J 6 bases, leaving 14 bases between the germline ends. CDR1 MNHEY and CDR2 SVGAGI come from the germline V gene. The CDR3 sequence: CASSYSGLGGDGYTF. The CDR3 nucleotides are TGTGCCAGCAGTTACTCGGGTCTTGGGGGCGATGGCTACACCTTC.

The chain has TRBV11-3 and TRBJ2-1; maybe TRBD2 (6 bases). CDR1 and CDR2 (germline): SGHNT, YENEEA. The CDR3 has 14 residues. Trimming took off 4 bases at V and 7 bases at J, with 14 bases between the two ends. In DNA form, the CDR3 reads TGTGCCAGCAGCTCGGAAGGAGGGACGAATGAGCAGTTCTTC. Translating it yields CASSSEGGTNEQFF.

The V gene is TRBV19, the J gene TRBJ2-5; 8 bases are shared with TRBD1. Per germline, CDR1 LNHDA and CDR2 SQIVND (reference sequence). Trimming at V came to 2 bases and at J to 5 bases, leaving 4 bases not matched to a gene. The CDR3 is 14 amino acids. The CDR3 nucleotides read TGTGCCAGTAGTATAAACAGGGGGAGCGAGACCCAGTACTTC. Amino acids: CASSINRGSETQYF.

The chain combines TRBV7-9 with TRBJ2-7; D ambiguous. Germline CDR1 reads SEHNR; CDR2 reads FQNEAQ (reference sequence). The V end was cut by 3 bases, the J end by 4 bases, with 16 bases between. The CDR3 covers 15 residues. The CDR3 region has the DNA TGTGCCAGCAGCTTTAGACTTCACTCGGGTTACGAGCAGTACTTC. It encodes CASSFRLHSGYEQYF.

J is TRBJ2-1 and V is TRBV7-3, with 8 bases lining up with TRBD2. This CDR3 is built from 16 residues. Losses at the gene ends were 1 base for V and 3 bases for J; bases not matched to a gene: 5. Germline CDR1 SGHTA, CDR2 FQGTGA. CDR3 bases: TGTGCCAGCAGCTTAAGCTCGGCGGGAGGCTACAATGAGCAGTTCTTC. Protein sequence: CASSLSSAGGYNEQFF.

The table lists this clone with a count of one. The sample contains more than one DNA sequence encoding this CDR3. The J gene is TRBJ2-2, the V gene TRBV7-3, with 12 bases fitting TRBD2. This CDR3 is built from 15 residues. J lost 5 bases, V lost 5 bases, and 3 bases had no gene match. Germline CDR1 reads SGHTA; CDR2 reads FQGTGA. The CDR3 is CASSIGTSGTGELFF. In nucleotides, the CDR3 is TGTGCCAGCAGCATAGGGACTAGCGGGACCGGGGAGCTGTTTTTT.

The genes are TRBV4-1 and TRBJ2-3; tentative D call: TRBD2 (6 bases). The CDR3 covers 15 residues. Germline V lookup: CDR1 MGHRA, CDR2 YSYEKL. V was cut by 8 bases and J by 1 base, with 16 bases left in between. This chain's CDR3 is CASETGTLGTDTQYF. The CDR3 region has the DNA TGCGCCAGCGAGACCGGGACTCTAGGCACAGATACGCAGTATTTT.

The CDR3 DNA follows: TGTGCCAGCAGCTTATCGGCCCTGACTAGTTTAGAGACCCAGTACTTC. As protein: CASSLSALTSLETQYF. This chain links TRBV11-2 with TRBJ2-5, with a weak D call TRBD2 (6 bases). Germline CDR1 reads SGHAT; CDR2 reads FQNNGV. V shed 2 bases and J shed 4 bases, with 17 bases lying between them. The CDR3 is 16 residues long.

This chain joins TRBV6-5 and TRBJ2-3, with D tentatively TRBD2 (6 bases). The CDR3 extends over 15 amino acids. Germline lookup yields CDR1 MNHEY and CDR2 SVGAGI. Trimming took 5 bases from V and 2 from J, leaving 14 bases between them. This chain's CDR3 is CASSPTGGATDTQYF. The DNA of the CDR3 is TGTGCCAGCAGTCCCACGGGCGGGGCCACAGATACGCAGTATTTT.